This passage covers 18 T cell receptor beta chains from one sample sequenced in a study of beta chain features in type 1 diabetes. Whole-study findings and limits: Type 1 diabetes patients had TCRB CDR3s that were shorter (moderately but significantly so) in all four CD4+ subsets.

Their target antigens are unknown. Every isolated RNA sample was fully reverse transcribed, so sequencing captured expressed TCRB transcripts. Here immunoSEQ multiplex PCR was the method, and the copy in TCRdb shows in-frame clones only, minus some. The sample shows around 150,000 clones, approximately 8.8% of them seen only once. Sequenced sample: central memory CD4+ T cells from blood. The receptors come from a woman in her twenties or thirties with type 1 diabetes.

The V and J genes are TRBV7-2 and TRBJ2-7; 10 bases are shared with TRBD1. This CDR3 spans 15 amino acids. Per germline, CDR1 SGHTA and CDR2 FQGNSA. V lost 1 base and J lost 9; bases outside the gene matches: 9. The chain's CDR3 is CASSLVGTGALGQYF. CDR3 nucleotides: TGTGCCAGCAGCTTAGTTGGGACAGGGGCCTTGGGGCAGTACTTC. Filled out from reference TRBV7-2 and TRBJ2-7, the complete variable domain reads GAGVSQSPSNKVTEKGKDVELRCDPISGHTALYWYRQSLGQGLEFLIYFQGNSAPDKSGLPSDRFSAERTGGSVSTLTIQRTQQEDSAVYLCASSLVGTGALGQYFGPGTRLTVT.

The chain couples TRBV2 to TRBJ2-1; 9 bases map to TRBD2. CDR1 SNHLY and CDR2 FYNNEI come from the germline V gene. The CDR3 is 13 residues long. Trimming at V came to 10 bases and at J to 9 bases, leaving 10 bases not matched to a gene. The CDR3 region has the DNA TGTGCCACCCAGGGACTAGCCGATGGTGAGCAGTTCTTC. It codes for CATQGLADGEQFF.

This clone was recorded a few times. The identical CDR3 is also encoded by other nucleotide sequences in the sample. Here the CDR3 DNA reads TGTGCCACCAGCAGAACCATAGCGGGAGGTTCCTACAATGAGCAGTTCTTC. Protein product: CATSRTIAGGSYNEQFF. The V gene is TRBV15, the J gene TRBJ2-1, with 10 bases aligning to TRBD2. V was pared by 2 bases and J by 1 base, with 5 bases of the junction left unmatched. This CDR3 contains 17 residues. Germline values: CDR1 LNHNV, CDR2 YYDKDF (reference sequence).

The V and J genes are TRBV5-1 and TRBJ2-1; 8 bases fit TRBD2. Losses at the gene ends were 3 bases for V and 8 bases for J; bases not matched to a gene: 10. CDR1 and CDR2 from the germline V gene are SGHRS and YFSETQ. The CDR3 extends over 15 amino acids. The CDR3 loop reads CASSSSGLGTHEQFF. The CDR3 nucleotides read TGCGCCAGCAGCTCCTCGGGACTAGGGACCCATGAGCAGTTCTTC.

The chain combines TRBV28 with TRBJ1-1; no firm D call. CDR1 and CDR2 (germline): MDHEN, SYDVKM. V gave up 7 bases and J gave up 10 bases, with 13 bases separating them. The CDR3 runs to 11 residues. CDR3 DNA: TGTGCCAGCACCCTGGAAGGGAGAGCTTTCTTT. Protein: CASTLEGRAFF.

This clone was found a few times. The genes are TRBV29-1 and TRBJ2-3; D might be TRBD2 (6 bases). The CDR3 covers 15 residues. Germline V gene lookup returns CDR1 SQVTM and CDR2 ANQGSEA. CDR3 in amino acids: CTYSAGILSTDTQYF. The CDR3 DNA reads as TGCACGTACTCTGCGGGAATCCTCAGCACAGATACGCAGTATTTT.

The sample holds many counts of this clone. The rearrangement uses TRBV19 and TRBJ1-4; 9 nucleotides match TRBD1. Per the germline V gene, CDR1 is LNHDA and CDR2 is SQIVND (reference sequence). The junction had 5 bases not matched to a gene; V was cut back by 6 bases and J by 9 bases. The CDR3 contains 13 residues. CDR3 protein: CASSPGQGQKLFF. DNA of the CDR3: TGTGCCAGTAGCCCGGGACAGGGACAAAAACTGTTTTTT.

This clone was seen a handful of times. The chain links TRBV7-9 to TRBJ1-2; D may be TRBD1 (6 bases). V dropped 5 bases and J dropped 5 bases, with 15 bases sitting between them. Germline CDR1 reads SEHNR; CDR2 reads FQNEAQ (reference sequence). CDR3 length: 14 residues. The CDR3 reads CASSTRGAHYGYTF. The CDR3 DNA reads TGTGCCAGCAGCACCAGGGGTGCTCATTATGGCTACACCTTC.

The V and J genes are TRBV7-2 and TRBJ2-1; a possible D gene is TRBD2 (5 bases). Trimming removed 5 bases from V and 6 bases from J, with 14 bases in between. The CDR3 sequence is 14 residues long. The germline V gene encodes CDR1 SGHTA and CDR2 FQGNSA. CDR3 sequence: CASSVTGNPNEQFF. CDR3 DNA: TGTGCCAGCAGCGTGACCGGGAACCCCAATGAGCAGTTCTTC. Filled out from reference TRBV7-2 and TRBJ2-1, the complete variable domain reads GAGVSQSPSNKVTEKGKDVELRCDPISGHTALYWYRQSLGQGLEFLIYFQGNSAPDKSGLPSDRFSAERTGGSVSTLTIQRTQQEDSAVYLCASSVTGNPNEQFFGPGTRLTVL.

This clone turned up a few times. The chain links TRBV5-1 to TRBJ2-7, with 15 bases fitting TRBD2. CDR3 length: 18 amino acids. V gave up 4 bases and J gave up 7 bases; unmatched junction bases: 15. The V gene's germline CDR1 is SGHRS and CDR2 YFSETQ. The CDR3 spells CASSLRTGTSGRFSEQYF. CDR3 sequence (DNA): TGCGCCAGCAGCCTCCGGACCGGGACTAGCGGGAGGTTCAGTGAGCAGTACTTC.

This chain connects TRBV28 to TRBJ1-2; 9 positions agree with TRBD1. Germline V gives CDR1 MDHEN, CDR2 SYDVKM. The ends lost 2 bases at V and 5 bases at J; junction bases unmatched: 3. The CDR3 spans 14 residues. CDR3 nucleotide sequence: TGTGCCAGCAGTTTAGGACAGGGGAAGTATGGCTACACCTTC. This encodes CASSLGQGKYGYTF.

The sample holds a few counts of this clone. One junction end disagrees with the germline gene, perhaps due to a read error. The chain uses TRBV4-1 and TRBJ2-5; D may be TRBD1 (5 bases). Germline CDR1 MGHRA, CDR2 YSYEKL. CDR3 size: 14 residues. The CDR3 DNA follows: TGTGCCAGCAGCCAATCAGGGTACCAAGAGACCCAGTACTTC. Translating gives CASSQSGYQETQYF.

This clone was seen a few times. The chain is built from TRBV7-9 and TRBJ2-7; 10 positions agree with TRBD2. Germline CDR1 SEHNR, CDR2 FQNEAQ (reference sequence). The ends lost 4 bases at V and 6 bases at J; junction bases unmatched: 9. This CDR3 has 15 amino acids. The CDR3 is CASSSVLAGDFEQYF. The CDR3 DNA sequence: TGTGCCAGCAGCTCAGTGCTAGCGGGAGATTTCGAGCAGTACTTC.

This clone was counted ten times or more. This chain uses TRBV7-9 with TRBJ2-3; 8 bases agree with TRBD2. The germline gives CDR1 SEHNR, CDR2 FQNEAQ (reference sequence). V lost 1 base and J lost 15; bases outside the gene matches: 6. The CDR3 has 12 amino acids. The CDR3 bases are TGTGCCAGCAGCTTAGTGCGGGAGGTGGTCTATTTT. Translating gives CASSLVREVVYF.

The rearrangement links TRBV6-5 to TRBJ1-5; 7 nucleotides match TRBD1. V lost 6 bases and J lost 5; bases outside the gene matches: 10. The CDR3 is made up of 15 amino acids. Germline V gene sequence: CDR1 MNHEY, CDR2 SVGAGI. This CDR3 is CASSMTTGSDQPQHF. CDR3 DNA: TGTGCCAGCAGCATGACGACAGGGTCTGATCAGCCCCAGCATTTT.

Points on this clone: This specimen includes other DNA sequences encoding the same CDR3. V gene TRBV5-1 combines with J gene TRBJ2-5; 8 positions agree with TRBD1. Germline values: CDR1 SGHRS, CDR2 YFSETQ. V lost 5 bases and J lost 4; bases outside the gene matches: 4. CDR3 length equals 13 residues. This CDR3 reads CASSPGQGETQYF. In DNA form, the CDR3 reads TGCGCCAGCAGTCCCGGACAGGGAGAGACCCAGTACTTC.

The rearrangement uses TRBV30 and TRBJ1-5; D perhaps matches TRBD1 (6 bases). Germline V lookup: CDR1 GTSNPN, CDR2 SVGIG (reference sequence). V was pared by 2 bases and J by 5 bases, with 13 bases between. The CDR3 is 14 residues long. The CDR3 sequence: CAWSYREVDQPQHF. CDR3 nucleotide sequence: TGTGCCTGGAGTTACAGGGAAGTGGATCAGCCCCAGCATTTT.

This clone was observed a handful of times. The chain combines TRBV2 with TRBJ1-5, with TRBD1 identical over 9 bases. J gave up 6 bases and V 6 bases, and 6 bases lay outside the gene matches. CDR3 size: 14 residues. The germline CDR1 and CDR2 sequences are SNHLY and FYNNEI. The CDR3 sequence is CASRLRQGGQPQHF. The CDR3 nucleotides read TGTGCCAGCAGACTGCGACAGGGGGGTCAGCCCCAGCATTTT.